The 30 T cell receptor beta chains given below trace back to one sample, sequenced in a study of blood T cell repertoires in COVID-19. Using immunoSEQ multiplex PCR, the repertoire was profiled, and TCRdb retains in-frame clones only, with some absent. This table has about 400,000 clones, more than 75% appearing once. Sequencing was carried out using PBMCs or T cells enriched from blood (not recorded which). The receptors here all came from a woman in her twenties or thirties with acute COVID-19.

V gene TRBV15 combines with J gene TRBJ1-1; a weak D match, TRBD1 (6 bases). The V gene's germline CDR1 is LNHNV and CDR2 YYDKDF (reference sequence). Trimming took 3 bases from V and 3 from J, leaving 11 bases between them. The CDR3 extends over 14 amino acids. The CDR3 DNA sequence: TGTGCCACCAGCAGGATACAGGGTTACACTGAAGCTTTCTTT. Residues: CATSRIQGYTEAFF.

This clone was recorded a few times. V is TRBV30 and J is TRBJ1-2; TRBD1 is a possible D gene (6 bases). The V gene's germline CDR1 is GTSNPN and CDR2 SVGIG (reference sequence). The CDR3 has 13 residues. Trimming stripped 7 bases from V and 3 bases from J, with 15 bases between. The CDR3 DNA is TGTGCCTTGAAGGGGGGGACCGACTATGGCTACACCTTC. Its translation: CALKGGTDYGYTF.

The table lists this clone with a count of one. The chain carries TRBV4-1 and TRBJ1-6; TRBD1 might be the D (6 bases). V gave up 2 bases and J gave up 4 bases, with 12 bases separating them. CDR1 MGHRA and CDR2 YSYEKL come from the germline V gene. The CDR3 has 16 residues. CDR3 DNA: TGCGCCAGCAGCCAAAAGACAGGACGTTATAATTCACCCCTCCACTTT. Translation gives CASSQKTGRYNSPLHF.

The gene calls are TRBV9 and TRBJ1-2; the D is unclear. V was trimmed by 0 bases and J by 5 bases, leaving 14 bases between them. In germline, CDR1 is SGDLS, CDR2 YYNGEE. This CDR3 contains 15 residues. CDR3 sequence reads: CASSVGATQAYGYTF. The CDR3 nucleotides read TGTGCCAGCAGCGTAGGGGCGACGCAAGCTTATGGCTACACCTTC.

The V call is TRBV4-1, the J call TRBJ2-3; TRBD2 agrees at 9 bases. Per the germline V gene, CDR1 is MGHRA and CDR2 is YSYEKL. This CDR3 region has 17 residues. Germline trimming cut 4 bases from V and 0 bases from J; bases unmatched to any gene: 8. The CDR3 here is CASSPLLAGASTDTQYF. Here the CDR3 DNA reads TGCGCCAGCAGCCCCCTCTTAGCGGGAGCTAGCACAGATACGCAGTATTTT.

The V and J genes are TRBV3-1 (or the pseudogene TRBV3-2) and TRBJ1-2; no clear D gene. The V gene lost 2 bases and the J gene lost 8 bases, with 18 bases spanning the gap. The germline gives CDR1 LGHDT, CDR2 YNNKEL (reference sequence). The CDR3 extends over 15 amino acids. CDR3: CASSQFLGGGKGYTF. CDR3 nucleotides: TGTGCCAGCAGCCAATTCCTGGGTGGAGGGAAGGGCTACACCTTC.

This rearrangement joins TRBV5-1 to TRBJ2-2; TRBD1 matches 7 bases. With 1 base clipped from V and 6 bases from J, the junction kept 0 bases outside the gene matches. In germline, CDR1 is SGHRS, CDR2 YFSETQ. The CDR3 is 13 amino acids. The CDR3 region has the DNA TGCGCCAGCAGCTTGACAGGGGCCGGGGAGCTGTTTTTT. Translated, it gives CASSLTGAGELFF.

The rearrangement uses TRBV4-2 and TRBJ2-2; weak D call: TRBD2 (6 bases). The CDR3 runs to 17 residues. V was trimmed by 0 bases and J by 5 bases, leaving 16 bases between them. Per the germline V gene, CDR1 is LGHNA and CDR2 is YNFKEQ. This CDR3 reads CASSQDVVGGRTGELFF. The CDR3 region has the DNA TGTGCCAGCAGCCAAGATGTTGTCGGGGGTCGTACCGGGGAGCTGTTTTTT.

The chain recombines TRBV18 with TRBJ1-5, with D perhaps TRBD1 (5 bases). V was shortened by 6 bases and J by 5 bases, with 11 bases between the two germline ends. Germline V gene lookup returns CDR1 KGHSH and CDR2 LQKENI. The CDR3 extends over 13 amino acids. The CDR3 loop is CASSSGGDQPQHF. CDR3 DNA: TGTGCCAGCTCCTCTGGGGGGGATCAGCCCCAGCATTTT.

To note about this clone: The identical CDR3 is also encoded by other nucleotide sequences in the sample. The chain links TRBV9 to TRBJ2-2, with TRBD2 identical over 7 bases. J gave up 6 bases and V 2 bases, and 1 base lay outside the gene matches. The CDR3 loop spans 13 amino acids. Per the germline V gene, CDR1 is SGDLS and CDR2 is YYNGEE. DNA of the CDR3: TGTGCCAGCAGCGTCGGGGGGTCCGGGGAGCTGTTTTTT. The encoded protein is CASSVGGSGELFF. The variable domain in full, with the rest retrieved from reference TRBV9 and TRBJ2-2, is DSGVTQTPKHLITATGQRVTLRCSPRSGDLSVYWYQQSLDQGLQFLIQYYNGEERAKGNILERFSAQQFPDLHSELNLSSLELGDSALYFCASSVGGSGELFFGEGSRLTVL.

The chain couples TRBV7-9 to TRBJ1-4, with TRBD1 matching over 9 bases. V trimming: 1 base; J trimming: 8 bases; junction bases outside the gene matches: 14. CDR3 length equals 18 residues. Germline V gene sequence: CDR1 SEHNR, CDR2 FQNEAQ (reference sequence). CDR3 sequence reads: CASSLVVSADRGREKLFF. The CDR3 bases are TGTGCCAGCAGCTTAGTAGTCTCGGCGGACAGGGGACGAGAAAAACTGTTTTTT.

This clone was detected a few times. Here the CDR3 reads CASSEWRGGGTDTQYF. The CDR3 DNA reads as TGTGCCAGCAGTGAATGGCGGGGGGGCGGCACAGATACGCAGTATTTT. V is TRBV6-1 and J is TRBJ2-3; 9 nucleotides match TRBD2. CDR3 length: 16 amino acids. The J segment lost 1 base and the V segment lost 2 bases, leaving 4 bases of the junction unmatched. Germline V gene lookup returns CDR1 MNHNS and CDR2 SASEGT.

The chain is built from TRBV5-4 and TRBJ1-2, with D hard to call. Deletions cut 0 bases from V and 4 bases from J, with 7 bases between. The length of the CDR3 is 13 residues. The V gene's germline CDR1 is SGHNT and CDR2 YYREEE (reference sequence). CDR3 sequence: CASSLEAGYGYTF. The CDR3 DNA follows: TGTGCCAGCAGCTTGGAGGCGGGCTATGGCTACACCTTC.

The rearrangement uses TRBV6-2 or TRBV6-3 and TRBJ1-5; possibly TRBD1 for D (5 bases). The CDR3 covers 12 residues. The germline V and J ends were trimmed by 6 bases and 7 bases, with 10 bases remaining between them. CDR1 is MNHEY, CDR2 SVGEGT, per germline. The CDR3: CASSDTGQPQHF. The CDR3 DNA reads as TGTGCCAGCAGCGACACAGGCCAGCCCCAGCATTTT.

The chain links TRBV12-5 to TRBJ1-1; 9 bases fit TRBD1. V shed 4 bases, J shed 4 bases, and the junction held 13 bases outside the gene matches. CDR1 is LGHNT and CDR2 is FRNRAP in the germline V gene. The CDR3 contains 17 residues. The CDR3 here is CASGSVPGQGSGTEAFF. The CDR3 nucleotides read TGTGCTAGTGGTTCGGTCCCGGGACAGGGATCGGGCACTGAAGCTTTCTTT.

The genes are TRBV5-5 and TRBJ2-7, with D possibly being TRBD1 (5 bases). V shed 1 base and J shed 1 base, with 12 bases lying between them. The CDR3 contains 15 residues. Germline CDR1 reads SGHKS; CDR2 reads YYEKEE (reference sequence). The CDR3: CASSLWVAGSYEQYF. CDR3 DNA: TGTGCCAGCAGCTTGTGGGTGGCAGGGTCCTACGAGCAGTACTTC.

V usage is TRBV15 and J usage is TRBJ1-1, with D possibly being TRBD1 (5 bases). CDR1 is LNHNV, CDR2 YYDKDF, per germline (reference sequence). V shed 6 bases and J shed 5 bases, with 10 bases lying between them. CDR3 length: 12 residues. The CDR3 loop reads CATRKGETEAFF. The CDR3 DNA follows: TGTGCCACCAGAAAAGGGGAAACTGAAGCTTTCTTT.

This chain links TRBV7-9 with TRBJ1-1; no definite D call. The ends were cut back, 1 base at V and 6 bases at J, with 15 bases in the middle. From germline, CDR1 is SEHNR and CDR2 FQNEAQ (reference sequence). CDR3 length: 15 amino acids. The CDR3 loop reads CASSLDRALGAEAFF. CDR3 DNA sequence: TGTGCCAGCAGCTTAGATAGGGCGCTCGGGGCTGAAGCTTTCTTT.

The chain uses TRBV7-2 and TRBJ2-5; the D gene is possibly TRBD1 (6 bases). The V end lost 5 bases, the J end lost 4 bases, and 17 bases lay between the germline ends. Germline V lookup: CDR1 SGHTA, CDR2 FQGNSA. CDR3 length: 15 residues. CDR3 region: CASSALLQGSETQYF. The CDR3, as DNA: TGTGCCAGCAGCGCCCTTTTACAGGGTTCAGAGACCCAGTACTTC.

This clone was picked up one time. It is unclear where the CDR3 begins or ends on the DNA, so no DNA is shown, and the CDR3 is as TCRdb lists it. The chain uses TRBV21-1 and TRBJ2-7; the table calls TRBD2, which could not be checked here. TRBV21-1 is tagged as a pseudogene. The CDR3 adds up to 17 amino acids, both ends counted. The CDR3 sequence is CASSKVASGTSAHEQYF.

This clone is a singleton in its sample. The V call is TRBV19, the J call TRBJ1-2; 10 bases match TRBD1. Germline V gene lookup returns CDR1 LNHDA and CDR2 SQIVND (reference sequence). The CDR3 loop spans 16 amino acids. V was pared by 2 bases and J by 4 bases, with 7 bases of the junction left unmatched. CDR3: CASSIMMGQGTYGYTF. In DNA form, the CDR3 reads TGTGCCAGTAGTATAATGATGGGACAGGGGACCTATGGCTACACCTTC.

This rearrangement joins TRBV14 to TRBJ1-3; possible D gene TRBD1, 5 bases. V was cut by 1 base and J by 0 bases, with 13 bases left in between. This CDR3 spans 17 amino acids. The germline gives CDR1 SGHDN, CDR2 FVKESK. As DNA, the CDR3 is TGTGCCAGCAGCCAAGTAGTAAGGGGAAACTCTGGAAACACCATATATTTT. Amino acid sequence: CASSQVVRGNSGNTIYF. Together with reference TRBV14 and TRBJ1-3, the CDR3 gives the full variable domain: EAGVTQFPSHSVIEKGQTVTLRCDPISGHDNLYWYRRVMGKEIKFLLHFVKESKQDESGMPNNRFLAERTGGTYSTLKVQPAELEDSGVYFCASSQVVRGNSGNTIYFGEGSWLTVV.

This rearrangement joins TRBV5-8 to TRBJ2-1, with a tentative D call TRBD2 (5 bases). Deletions cut 4 bases from V and 1 base from J, with 9 bases between. The CDR3 is 14 residues long. CDR1 SGHTS and CDR2 YDEGEE come from the germline V gene. CDR3 DNA sequence: TGTGCCAGCAGCCGGGGAAGGTCCTACAATGAGCAGTTCTTC. Amino acids: CASSRGRSYNEQFF.

The rearrangement joins TRBV10-2 to TRBJ1-2; 7 bases map to TRBD1. Germline-derived CDR1 and CDR2 are WSHSY and SAAADI. V lost 8 bases to trimming and J lost 1 base; unmatched junction nucleotides: 1. The CDR3 loop spans 12 amino acids. CDR3 nucleotides: TGCGCCAGCCGACAGGGTAACTATGGCTACACCTTC. This sequence encodes CASRQGNYGYTF.

The J gene is TRBJ2-3, the V gene TRBV11-1; D unresolved. Trimming cost V 7 bases and J 5 bases, with 16 bases left between them. This CDR3 region has 14 residues. Germline CDR1 SGHAT, CDR2 FQDESV (reference sequence). The DNA for the CDR3 is TGTGCCAGCACGGCGGCGGATAACCTAGATACGCAGTATTTT. Its translation: CASTAADNLDTQYF.

This clone has just one count. The chain couples TRBV4-1 to TRBJ1-5; the D is unclear. CDR3 length: 15 amino acids. The V gene lost 2 bases and the J gene lost 0 bases, with 8 bases spanning the gap. Germline assignment: CDR1 MGHRA and CDR2 YSYEKL. This CDR3 is CASSQYAYSNQPQHF. In DNA, the CDR3 is TGCGCCAGCAGCCAATATGCCTATAGCAATCAGCCCCAGCATTTT.

This chain uses TRBV3-1 (or the pseudogene TRBV3-2) with TRBJ1-1, with D tentatively TRBD1 (5 bases). Trimming stripped 0 bases from V and 7 bases from J, with 6 bases between. Germline CDR1 is LGHDT and CDR2 is YNNKEL (reference sequence). The CDR3 sequence is 12 residues long. The DNA of the CDR3 is TGTGCCAGCAGCCAAGACAGGGTTGAAGCTTTCTTT. It specifies CASSQDRVEAFF.

V usage is TRBV5-1 and J usage is TRBJ2-2, with 9 positions matching TRBD2. The length of the CDR3 is 16 residues. The germline gives CDR1 SGHRS, CDR2 YFSETQ. Trimming removed 6 bases from V and 4 bases from J; junction bases left unmatched: 10. The DNA for the CDR3 is TGCGCCAGCACTCTTAGCGGGGGAGAGCCCACCGGGGAGCTGTTTTTT. Translated, it gives CASTLSGGEPTGELFF.

This chain joins TRBV9 and TRBJ1-6, with a tentative D call TRBD1 (6 bases). Trimming removed 7 bases at V and 0 bases at J, with 14 bases between. The germline V gene encodes CDR1 SGDLS and CDR2 YYNGEE. The CDR3 has 16 residues. The CDR3 reads CASGSRGSSYNSPLHF. CDR3 nucleotide sequence: TGTGCCAGCGGATCCAGGGGAAGCTCCTATAATTCACCCCTCCACTTT.

V and J are TRBV20-1 and TRBJ2-3, with no clear D. The CDR3 has 11 residues. Per germline, CDR1 DFQATT and CDR2 SNEGSKA (reference sequence). V gave up 4 bases and J gave up 5 bases, with 7 bases separating them. The chain's CDR3 is CSATKRDTQYF. The CDR3 coding sequence is TGCAGTGCTACGAAGAGAGATACGCAGTATTTT.